This TCR beta chain comes out of a study of blood T cell repertoires in COVID-19. Study summary: Acute-phase and convalescent COVID-19 samples originated in the United States, Italy and Spain. T cells, B-cell-depleted T cells, or PBMCs supplied cDNA or gDNA.

Original processing methods: Amplified reference gene primers provided the basis for estimating nucleated cell counts. The assay was immunoSEQ multiplex PCR, and TCRdb's table has in-frame clones only and misses some. V, J and clone size were drawn from that table, and D and trimming were deduced from the DNA. The data show roughly 150,000 clones, around 84% seen once. Germline CDR1 SNHLY, CDR2 FYNNEI. This CDR3 is built from 14 residues. V shed 4 bases and J shed 0 bases, with 9 bases lying between them. This sequence was found in an elderly woman with acute or convalescent COVID-19. The sequenced sample consisted of peripheral blood. V and J are TRBV2 and TRBJ1-1, with D uncertain. Here the CDR3 DNA reads TGTGCCAGCAGTGCGAAACAATTGAACACTGAAGCTTTCTTT. Translation: CASSAKQLNTEAFF. The whole variable domain, filled in from reference TRBV2 and TRBJ1-1, reads EPEVTQTPSHQVTQMGQEVILRCVPISNHLYFYWYRQILGQKVEFLVSFYNNEISEKSEIFDDQFSVERPDGSNFTLKIRSTKLEDSAMYFCASSAKQLNTEAFFGQGTRLTVV.